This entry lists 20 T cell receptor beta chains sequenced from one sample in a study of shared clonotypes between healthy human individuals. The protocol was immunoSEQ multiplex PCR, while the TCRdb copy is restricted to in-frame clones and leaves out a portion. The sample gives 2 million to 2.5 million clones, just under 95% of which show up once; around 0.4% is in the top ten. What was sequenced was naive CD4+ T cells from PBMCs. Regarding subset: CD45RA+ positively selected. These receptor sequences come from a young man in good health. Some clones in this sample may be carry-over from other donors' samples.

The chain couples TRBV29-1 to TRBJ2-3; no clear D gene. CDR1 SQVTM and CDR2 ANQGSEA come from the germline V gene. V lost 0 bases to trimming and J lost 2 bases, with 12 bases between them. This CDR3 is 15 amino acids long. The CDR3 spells CSVEDHERDTDTQYF. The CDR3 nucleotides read TGCAGCGTTGAAGACCACGAGCGCGACACAGATACGCAGTATTTT.

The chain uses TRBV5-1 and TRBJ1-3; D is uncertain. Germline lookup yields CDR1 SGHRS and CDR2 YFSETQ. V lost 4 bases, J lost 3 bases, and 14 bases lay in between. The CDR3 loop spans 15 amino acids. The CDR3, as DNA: TGCGCCAGCAGCCCCACGAGTGGGGTTGGAAACACCATATATTTT. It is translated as CASSPTSGVGNTIYF. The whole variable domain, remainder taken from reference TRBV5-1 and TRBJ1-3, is KAGVTQTPRYLIKTRGQQVTLSCSPISGHRSVSWYQQTPGQGLQFLFEYFSETQRNKGNFPGRFSGRQFSNSRSEMNVSTLELGDSALYLCASSPTSGVGNTIYFGEGSWLTVV.

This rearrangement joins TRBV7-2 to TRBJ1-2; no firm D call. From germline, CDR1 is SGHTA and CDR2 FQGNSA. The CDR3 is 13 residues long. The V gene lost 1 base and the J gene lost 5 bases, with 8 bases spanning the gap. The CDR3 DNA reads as TGTGCCAGCAGCTTAGTAAGTCCGTATGGCTACACCTTC. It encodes CASSLVSPYGYTF.

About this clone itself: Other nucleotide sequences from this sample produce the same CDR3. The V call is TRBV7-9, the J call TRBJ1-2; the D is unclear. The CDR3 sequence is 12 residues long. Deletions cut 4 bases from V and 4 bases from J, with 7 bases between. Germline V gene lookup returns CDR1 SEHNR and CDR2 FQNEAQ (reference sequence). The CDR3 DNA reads TGTGCCAGCAGCTCCGGGAGCTATGGCTACACCTTC. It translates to CASSSGSYGYTF.

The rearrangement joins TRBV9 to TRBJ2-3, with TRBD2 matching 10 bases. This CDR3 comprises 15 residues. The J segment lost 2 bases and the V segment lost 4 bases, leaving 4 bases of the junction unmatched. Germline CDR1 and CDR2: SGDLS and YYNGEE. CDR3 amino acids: CASSPTSGTTDTQYF. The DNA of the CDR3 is TGTGCCAGCAGCCCCACTAGCGGGACCACAGATACGCAGTATTTT.

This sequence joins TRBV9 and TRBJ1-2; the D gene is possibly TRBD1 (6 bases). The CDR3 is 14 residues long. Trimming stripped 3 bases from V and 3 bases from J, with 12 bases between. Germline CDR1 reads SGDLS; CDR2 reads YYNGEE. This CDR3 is CASSEGGFDYGYTF. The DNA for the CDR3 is TGTGCCAGCAGCGAAGGGGGTTTCGACTATGGCTACACCTTC. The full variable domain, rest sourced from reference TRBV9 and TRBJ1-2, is DSGVTQTPKHLITATGQRVTLRCSPRSGDLSVYWYQQSLDQGLQFLIQYYNGEERAKGNILERFSAQQFPDLHSELNLSSLELGDSALYFCASSEGGFDYGYTFGSGTRLTVV.

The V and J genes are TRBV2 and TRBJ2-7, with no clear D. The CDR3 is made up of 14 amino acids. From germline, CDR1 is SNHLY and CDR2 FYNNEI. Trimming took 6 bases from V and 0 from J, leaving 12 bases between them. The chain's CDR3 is CASSFTAISYEQYF. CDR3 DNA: TGTGCCAGCAGCTTCACAGCCATCTCCTACGAGCAGTACTTC.

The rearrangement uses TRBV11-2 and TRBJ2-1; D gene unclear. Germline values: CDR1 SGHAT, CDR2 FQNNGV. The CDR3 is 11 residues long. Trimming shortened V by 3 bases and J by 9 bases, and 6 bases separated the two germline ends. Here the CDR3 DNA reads TGTGCCAGCAGCTTTGTAGGTGAGCAGTTCTTC. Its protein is CASSFVGEQFF.

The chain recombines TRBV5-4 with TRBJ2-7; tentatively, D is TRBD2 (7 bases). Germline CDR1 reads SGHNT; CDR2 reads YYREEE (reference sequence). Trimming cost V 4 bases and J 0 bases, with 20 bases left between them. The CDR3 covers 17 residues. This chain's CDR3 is CASSPLGGGRSSYEQYF. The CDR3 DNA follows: TGTGCCAGCAGCCCCCTTGGGGGCGGGAGAAGCTCCTACGAGCAGTACTTC.

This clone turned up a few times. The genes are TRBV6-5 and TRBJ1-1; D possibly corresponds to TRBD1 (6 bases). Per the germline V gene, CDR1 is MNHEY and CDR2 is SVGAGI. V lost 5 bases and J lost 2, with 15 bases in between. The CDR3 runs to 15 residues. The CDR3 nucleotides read TGTGCCAGCAGTCGCCTACAGGGCTTCAACACTGAAGCTTTCTTT. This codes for CASSRLQGFNTEAFF.

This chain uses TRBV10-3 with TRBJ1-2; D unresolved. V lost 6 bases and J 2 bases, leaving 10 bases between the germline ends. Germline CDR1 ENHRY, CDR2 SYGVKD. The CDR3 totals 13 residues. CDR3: CAIRGDGNYGYTF. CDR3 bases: TGTGCCATCAGGGGAGACGGCAACTATGGCTACACCTTC.

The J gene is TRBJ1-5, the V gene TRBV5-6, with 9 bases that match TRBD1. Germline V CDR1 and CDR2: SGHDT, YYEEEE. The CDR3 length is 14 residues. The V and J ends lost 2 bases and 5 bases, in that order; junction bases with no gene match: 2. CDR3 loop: CASSFRQGDQPQHF. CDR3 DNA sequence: TGTGCCAGCAGCTTTAGACAGGGGGATCAGCCCCAGCATTTT.

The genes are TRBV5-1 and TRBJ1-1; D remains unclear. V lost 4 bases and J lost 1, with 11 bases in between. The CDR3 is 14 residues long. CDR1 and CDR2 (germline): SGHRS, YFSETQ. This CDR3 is CASSLLIQNTEAFF. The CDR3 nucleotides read TGCGCCAGCAGCCTCTTGATCCAGAACACTGAAGCTTTCTTT.

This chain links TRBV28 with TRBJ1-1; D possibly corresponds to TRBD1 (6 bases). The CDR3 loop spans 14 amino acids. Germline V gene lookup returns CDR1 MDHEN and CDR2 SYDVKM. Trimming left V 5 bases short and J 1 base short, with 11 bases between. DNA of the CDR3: TGTGCCAGCAGTACGTTAGGGGGGAACACTGAAGCTTTCTTT. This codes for CASSTLGGNTEAFF.

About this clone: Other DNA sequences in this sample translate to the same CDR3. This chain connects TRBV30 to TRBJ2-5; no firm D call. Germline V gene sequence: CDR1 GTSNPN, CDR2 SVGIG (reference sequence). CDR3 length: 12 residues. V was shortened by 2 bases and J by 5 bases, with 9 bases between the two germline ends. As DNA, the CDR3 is TGTGCCTGGAGTCCCGCCCAGGAGACCCAGTACTTC. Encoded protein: CAWSPAQETQYF.

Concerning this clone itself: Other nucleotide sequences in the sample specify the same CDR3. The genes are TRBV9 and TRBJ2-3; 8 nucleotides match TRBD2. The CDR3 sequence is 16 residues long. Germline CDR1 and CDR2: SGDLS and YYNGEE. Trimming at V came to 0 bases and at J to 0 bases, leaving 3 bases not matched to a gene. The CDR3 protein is CASSVVPSGSTDTQYF. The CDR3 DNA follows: TGTGCCAGCAGCGTAGTTCCTAGCGGGAGCACAGATACGCAGTATTTT.

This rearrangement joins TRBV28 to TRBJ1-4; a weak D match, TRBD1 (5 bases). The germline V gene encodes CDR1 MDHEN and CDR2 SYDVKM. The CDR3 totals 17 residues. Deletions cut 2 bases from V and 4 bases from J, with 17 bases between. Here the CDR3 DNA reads TGTGCCAGCAGTTTAGGAGACGATGGGGCGGGTAATGAAAAACTGTTTTTT. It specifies CASSLGDDGAGNEKLFF. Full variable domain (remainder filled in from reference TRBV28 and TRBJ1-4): DVKVTQSSRYLVKRTGEKVFLECVQDMDHENMFWYRQDPGLGLRLIYFSYDVKMKEKGDIPEGYSVSREKKERFSLILESASTNQTSMYLCASSLGDDGAGNEKLFFGSGTQLSVL.

CDR3 sequence (DNA): TGTGCCTGGAGCCCTTCATCGGATCAGCCCCAGCATTTT. This encodes CAWSPSSDQPQHF. The rearrangement joins TRBV30 to TRBJ1-5; no definite D call. Trimming took off 3 bases at V and 5 bases at J, with 11 bases between the two ends. The CDR3 runs to 13 residues. Per germline, CDR1 GTSNPN and CDR2 SVGIG (reference sequence).

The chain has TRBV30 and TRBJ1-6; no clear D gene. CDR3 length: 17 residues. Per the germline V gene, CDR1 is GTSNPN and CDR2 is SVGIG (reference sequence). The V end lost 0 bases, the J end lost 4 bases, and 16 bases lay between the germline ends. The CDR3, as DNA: TGTGCCTGGAGTGTACGAGTTGAAGGGCCTTATAATTCACCCCTCCACTTT. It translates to CAWSVRVEGPYNSPLHF.

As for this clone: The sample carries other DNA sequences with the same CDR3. CDR3 region: CASSLIPSGANVLTF. The CDR3 region has the DNA TGCGCCAGCAGCTTAATACCCTCTGGGGCCAACGTCCTGACTTTC. The chain has TRBV5-1 and TRBJ2-6; D is undetermined. Germline assignment: CDR1 SGHRS and CDR2 YFSETQ. The CDR3 has 15 residues. V was shortened by 2 bases and J by 0 bases, with 6 bases between the two germline ends.